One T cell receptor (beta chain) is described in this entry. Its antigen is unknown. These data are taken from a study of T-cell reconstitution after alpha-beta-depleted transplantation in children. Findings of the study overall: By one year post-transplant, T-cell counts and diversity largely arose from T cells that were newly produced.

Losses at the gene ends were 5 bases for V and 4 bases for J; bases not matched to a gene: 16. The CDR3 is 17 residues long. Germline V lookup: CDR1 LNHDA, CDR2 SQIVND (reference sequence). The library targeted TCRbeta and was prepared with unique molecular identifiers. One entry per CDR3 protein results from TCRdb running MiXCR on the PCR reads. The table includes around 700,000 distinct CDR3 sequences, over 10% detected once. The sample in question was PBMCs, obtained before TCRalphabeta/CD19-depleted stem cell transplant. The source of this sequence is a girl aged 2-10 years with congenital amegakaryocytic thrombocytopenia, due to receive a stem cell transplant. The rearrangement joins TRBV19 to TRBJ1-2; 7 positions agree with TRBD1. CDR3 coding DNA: TGTGCCAGTAGTGCGGCAACATGGGGGACAGCCCTCTATGGCTACACCTTC. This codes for CASSAATWGTALYGYTF.